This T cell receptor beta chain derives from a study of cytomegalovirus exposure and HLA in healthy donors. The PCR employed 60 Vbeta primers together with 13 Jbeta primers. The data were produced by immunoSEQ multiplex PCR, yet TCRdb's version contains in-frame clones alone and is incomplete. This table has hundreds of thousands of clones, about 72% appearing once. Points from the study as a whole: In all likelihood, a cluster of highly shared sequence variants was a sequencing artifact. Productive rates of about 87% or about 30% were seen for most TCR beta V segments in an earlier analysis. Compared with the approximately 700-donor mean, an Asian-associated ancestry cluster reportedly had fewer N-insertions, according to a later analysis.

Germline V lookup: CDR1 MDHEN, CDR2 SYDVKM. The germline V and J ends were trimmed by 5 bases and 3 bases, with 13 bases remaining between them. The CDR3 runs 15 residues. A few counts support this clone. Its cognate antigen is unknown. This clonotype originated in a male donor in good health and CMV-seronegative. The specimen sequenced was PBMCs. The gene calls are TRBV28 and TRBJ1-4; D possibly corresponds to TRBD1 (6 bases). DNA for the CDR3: TGTGCCAGCAGTCCCCCCGGGACATCTAATGAAAAACTGTTTTTT. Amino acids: CASSPPGTSNEKLFF. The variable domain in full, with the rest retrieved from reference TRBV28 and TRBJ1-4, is DVKVTQSSRYLVKRTGEKVFLECVQDMDHENMFWYRQDPGLGLRLIYFSYDVKMKEKGDIPEGYSVSREKKERFSLILESASTNQTSMYLCASSPPGTSNEKLFFGSGTQLSVL.